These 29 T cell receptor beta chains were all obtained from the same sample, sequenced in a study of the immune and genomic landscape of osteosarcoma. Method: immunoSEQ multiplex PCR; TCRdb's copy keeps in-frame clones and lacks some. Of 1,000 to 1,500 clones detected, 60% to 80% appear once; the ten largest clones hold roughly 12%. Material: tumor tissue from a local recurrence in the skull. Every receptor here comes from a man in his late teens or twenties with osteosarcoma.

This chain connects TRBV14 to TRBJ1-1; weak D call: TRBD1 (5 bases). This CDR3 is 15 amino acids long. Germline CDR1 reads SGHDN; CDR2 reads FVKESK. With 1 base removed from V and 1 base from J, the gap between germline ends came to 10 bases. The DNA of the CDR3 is TGTGCCAGCAGCCAAGTACCCGGGGGGAACACTGAAGCTTTCTTT. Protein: CASSQVPGGNTEAFF.

The CDR3 sequence: CASSTQRGGYTF. The CDR3 region has the DNA TGTGCCAGCAGTACACAGAGAGGTGGCTACACCTTC. The V call is TRBV6-5, the J call TRBJ1-2; D unresolved. V shed 5 bases and J shed 7 bases, with 11 bases lying between them. The germline gives CDR1 MNHEY, CDR2 SVGAGI. The CDR3 has 12 amino acids.

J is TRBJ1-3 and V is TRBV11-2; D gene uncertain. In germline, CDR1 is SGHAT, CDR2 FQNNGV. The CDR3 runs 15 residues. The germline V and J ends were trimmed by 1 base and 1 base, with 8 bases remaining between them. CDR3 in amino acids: CASSLAHASGNTIYF. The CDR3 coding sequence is TGTGCCAGCAGCTTAGCCCATGCTTCTGGAAACACCATATATTTT.

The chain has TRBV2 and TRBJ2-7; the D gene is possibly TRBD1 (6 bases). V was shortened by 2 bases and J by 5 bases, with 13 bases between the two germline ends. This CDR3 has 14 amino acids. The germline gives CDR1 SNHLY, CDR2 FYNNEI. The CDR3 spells CASSEYYRENEQYF. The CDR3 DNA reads TGTGCCAGCAGTGAATATTACAGGGAGAACGAGCAGTACTTC.

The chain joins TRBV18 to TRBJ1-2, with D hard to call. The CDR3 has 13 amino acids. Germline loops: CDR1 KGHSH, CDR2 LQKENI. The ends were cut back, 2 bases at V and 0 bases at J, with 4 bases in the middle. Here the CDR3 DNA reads TGTGCCAGCTCACCAGGATCTAACTATGGCTACACCTTC. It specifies CASSPGSNYGYTF.

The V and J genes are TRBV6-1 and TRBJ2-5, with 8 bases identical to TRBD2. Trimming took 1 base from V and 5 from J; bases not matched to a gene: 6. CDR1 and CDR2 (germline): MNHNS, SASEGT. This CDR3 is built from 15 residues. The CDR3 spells CASSEESGGPETQYF. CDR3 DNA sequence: TGTGCCAGCAGTGAAGAAAGCGGGGGCCCGGAGACCCAGTACTTC.

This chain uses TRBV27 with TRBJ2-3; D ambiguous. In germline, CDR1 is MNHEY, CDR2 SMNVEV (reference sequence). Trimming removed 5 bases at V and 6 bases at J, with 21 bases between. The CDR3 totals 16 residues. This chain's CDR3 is CASSLRPGFGVDTQYF. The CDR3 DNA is TGTGCCAGCAGTCTCCGACCCGGGTTTGGGGTGGATACGCAGTATTTT.

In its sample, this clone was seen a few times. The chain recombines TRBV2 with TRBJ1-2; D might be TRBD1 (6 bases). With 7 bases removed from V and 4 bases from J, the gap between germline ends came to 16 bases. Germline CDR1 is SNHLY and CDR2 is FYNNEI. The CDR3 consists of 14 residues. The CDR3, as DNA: TGTGCCAGCACCGCACAGGGAACTAGCTATGGCTACACCTTC. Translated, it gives CASTAQGTSYGYTF.

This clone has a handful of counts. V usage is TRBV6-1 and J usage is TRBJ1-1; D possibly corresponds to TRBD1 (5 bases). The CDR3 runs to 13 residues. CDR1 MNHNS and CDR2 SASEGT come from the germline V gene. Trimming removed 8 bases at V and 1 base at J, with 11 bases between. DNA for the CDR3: TGTGCCAGCTCGGGACCCAAGAACACTGAAGCTTTCTTT. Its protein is CASSGPKNTEAFF.

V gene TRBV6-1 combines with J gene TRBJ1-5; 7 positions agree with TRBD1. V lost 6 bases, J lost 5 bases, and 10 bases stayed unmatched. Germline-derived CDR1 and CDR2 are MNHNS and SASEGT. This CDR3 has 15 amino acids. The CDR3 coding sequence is TGTGCCAGCAGACATTCGACAGGGATGGATCAGCCCCAGCATTTT. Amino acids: CASRHSTGMDQPQHF.

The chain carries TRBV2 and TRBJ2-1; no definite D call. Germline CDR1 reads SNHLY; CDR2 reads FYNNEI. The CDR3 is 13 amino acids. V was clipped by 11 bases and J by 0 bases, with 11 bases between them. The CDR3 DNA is TGTGCCGGGTTAATGAGCTCCTACAATGAGCAGTTCTTC. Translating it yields CAGLMSSYNEQFF.

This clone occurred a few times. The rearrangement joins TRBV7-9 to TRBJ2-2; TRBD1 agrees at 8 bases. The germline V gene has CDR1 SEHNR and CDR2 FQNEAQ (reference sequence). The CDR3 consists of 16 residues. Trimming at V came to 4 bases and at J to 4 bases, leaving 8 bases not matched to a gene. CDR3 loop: CASSYGQGFSTGELFF. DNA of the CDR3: TGTGCCAGCAGCTACGGACAGGGCTTTTCCACCGGGGAGCTGTTTTTT. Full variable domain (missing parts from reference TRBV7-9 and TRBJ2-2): DTGVSQNPRHKITKRGQNVTFRCDPISEHNRLYWYRQTLGQGPEFLTYFQNEAQLEKSRLLSDRFSAERPKGSFSTLEIQRTEQGDSAMYLCASSYGQGFSTGELFFGEGSRLTVL.

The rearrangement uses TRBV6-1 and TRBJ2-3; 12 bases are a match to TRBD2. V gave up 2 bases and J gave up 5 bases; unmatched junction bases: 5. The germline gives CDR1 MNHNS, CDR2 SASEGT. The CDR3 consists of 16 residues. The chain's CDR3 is CASSELAGGPLDTQYF. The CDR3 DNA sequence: TGTGCCAGCAGTGAACTAGCGGGGGGGCCCCTAGATACGCAGTATTTT.

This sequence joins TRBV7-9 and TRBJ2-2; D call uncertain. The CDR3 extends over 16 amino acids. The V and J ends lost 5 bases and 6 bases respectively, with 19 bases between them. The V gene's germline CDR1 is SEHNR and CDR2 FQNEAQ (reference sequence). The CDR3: CASSPTHLNPAGELFF. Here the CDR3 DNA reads TGTGCCAGCAGCCCGACACACTTGAACCCGGCCGGGGAGCTGTTTTTT. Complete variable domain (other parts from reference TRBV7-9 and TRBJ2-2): DTGVSQNPRHKITKRGQNVTFRCDPISEHNRLYWYRQTLGQGPEFLTYFQNEAQLEKSRLLSDRFSAERPKGSFSTLEIQRTEQGDSAMYLCASSPTHLNPAGELFFGEGSRLTVL.

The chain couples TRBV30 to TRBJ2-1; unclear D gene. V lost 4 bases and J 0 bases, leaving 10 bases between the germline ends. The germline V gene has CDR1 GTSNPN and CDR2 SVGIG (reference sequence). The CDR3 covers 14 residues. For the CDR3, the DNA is TGTGCCTGGAACCCTTCCAGCTCCTACAATGAGCAGTTCTTC. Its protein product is CAWNPSSSYNEQFF.

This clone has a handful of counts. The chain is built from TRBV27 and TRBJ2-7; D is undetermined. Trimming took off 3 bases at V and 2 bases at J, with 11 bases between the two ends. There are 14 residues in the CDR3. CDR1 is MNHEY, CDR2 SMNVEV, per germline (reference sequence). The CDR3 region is CASSFYRDAYEQYF. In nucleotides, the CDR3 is TGTGCCAGCAGTTTTTACCGCGATGCCTACGAGCAGTACTTC.

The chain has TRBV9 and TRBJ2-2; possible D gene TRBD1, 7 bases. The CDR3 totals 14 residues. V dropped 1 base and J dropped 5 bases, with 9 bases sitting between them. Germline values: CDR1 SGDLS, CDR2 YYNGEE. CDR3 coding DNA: TGTGCCAGCAGCGTACCAGGGGGGACCGGGGAGCTGTTTTTT. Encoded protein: CASSVPGGTGELFF.

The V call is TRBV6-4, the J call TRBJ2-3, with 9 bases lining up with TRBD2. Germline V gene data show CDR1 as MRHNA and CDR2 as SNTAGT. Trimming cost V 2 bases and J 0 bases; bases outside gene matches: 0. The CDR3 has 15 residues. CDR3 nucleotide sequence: TGTGCCAGCAGTGACGCGGGGGGGAGCACAGATACGCAGTATTTT. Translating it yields CASSDAGGSTDTQYF.

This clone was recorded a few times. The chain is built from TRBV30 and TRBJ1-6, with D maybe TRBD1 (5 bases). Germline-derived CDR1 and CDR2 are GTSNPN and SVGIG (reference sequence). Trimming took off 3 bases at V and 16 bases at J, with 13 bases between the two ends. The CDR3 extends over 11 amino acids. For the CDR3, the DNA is TGTGCCTGGAGAGGGGCCGGTCTACTCCACTTT. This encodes CAWRGAGLLHF.

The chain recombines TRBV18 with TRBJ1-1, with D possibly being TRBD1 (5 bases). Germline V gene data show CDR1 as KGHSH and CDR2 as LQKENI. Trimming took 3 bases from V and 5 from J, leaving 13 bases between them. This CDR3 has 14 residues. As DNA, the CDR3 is TGTGCCAGCTCACCTCTCAGGGAGGGGACTGAAGCTTTCTTT. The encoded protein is CASSPLREGTEAFF.

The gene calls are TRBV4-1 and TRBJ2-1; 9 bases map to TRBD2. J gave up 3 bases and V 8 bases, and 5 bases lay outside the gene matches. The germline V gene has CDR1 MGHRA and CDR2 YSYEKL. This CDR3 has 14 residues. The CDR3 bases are TGCGCCAGCGCGCGGGGGGGCCTCTACAATGAGCAGTTCTTC. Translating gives CASARGGLYNEQFF.

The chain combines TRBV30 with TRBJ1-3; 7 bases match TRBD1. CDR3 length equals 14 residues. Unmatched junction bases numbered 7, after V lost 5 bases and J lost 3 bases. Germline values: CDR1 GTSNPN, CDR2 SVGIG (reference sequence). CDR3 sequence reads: CAWGNRGDGNTIYF. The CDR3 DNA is TGTGCCTGGGGTAACAGGGGAGATGGAAACACCATATATTTT.

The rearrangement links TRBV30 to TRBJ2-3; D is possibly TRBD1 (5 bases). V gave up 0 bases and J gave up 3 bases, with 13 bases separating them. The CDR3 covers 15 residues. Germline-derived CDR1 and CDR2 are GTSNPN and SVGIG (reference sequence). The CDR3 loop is CAWSVWGAGTDTQYF. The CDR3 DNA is TGTGCCTGGAGTGTTTGGGGCGCAGGGACAGATACGCAGTATTTT.

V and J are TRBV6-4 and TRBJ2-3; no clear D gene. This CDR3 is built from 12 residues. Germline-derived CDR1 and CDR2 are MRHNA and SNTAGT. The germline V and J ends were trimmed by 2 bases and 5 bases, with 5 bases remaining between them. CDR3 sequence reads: CASSDGEDTQYF. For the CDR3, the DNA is TGTGCCAGCAGTGACGGGGAAGATACGCAGTATTTT.

CDR3 bases: TGTGCCAGCAGCCCCCAACGGGGGTCCGGCACAGATACGCAGTATTTT. It translates to CASSPQRGSGTDTQYF. The V call is TRBV4-2, the J call TRBJ2-3, with D possibly matching TRBD2 (6 bases). The V and J ends lost 4 bases and 1 base respectively, with 15 bases between them. This CDR3 comprises 16 residues. Germline V gene lookup returns CDR1 LGHNA and CDR2 YNFKEQ.

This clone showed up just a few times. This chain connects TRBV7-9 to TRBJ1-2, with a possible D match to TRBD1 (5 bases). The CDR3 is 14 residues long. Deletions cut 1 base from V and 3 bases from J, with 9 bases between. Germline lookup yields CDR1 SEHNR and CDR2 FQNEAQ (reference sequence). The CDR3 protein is CASSLEAGYYGYTF. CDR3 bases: TGTGCCAGCAGCTTAGAGGCAGGGTACTATGGCTACACCTTC.

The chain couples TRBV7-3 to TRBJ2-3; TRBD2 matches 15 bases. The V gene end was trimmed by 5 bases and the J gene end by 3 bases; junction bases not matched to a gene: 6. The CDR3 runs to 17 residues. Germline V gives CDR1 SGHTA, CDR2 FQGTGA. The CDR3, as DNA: TGTGCCAGCAGCCCCGGACTAGCGGGGGGGCCAACAGATACGCAGTATTTT. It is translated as CASSPGLAGGPTDTQYF.

CDR3 sequence (DNA): TGCGCCAGCAGGCCATTAGCGGGGGGGATTTCGGACAATGAGCAGTTCTTC. Its translation is CASRPLAGGISDNEQFF. V gene TRBV10-2 combines with J gene TRBJ2-1; 11 bases align to TRBD2. From germline, CDR1 is WSHSY and CDR2 SAAADI. The V segment lost 6 bases and the J segment 5 bases; nucleotides outside the gene matches: 12. The CDR3 runs to 17 residues.

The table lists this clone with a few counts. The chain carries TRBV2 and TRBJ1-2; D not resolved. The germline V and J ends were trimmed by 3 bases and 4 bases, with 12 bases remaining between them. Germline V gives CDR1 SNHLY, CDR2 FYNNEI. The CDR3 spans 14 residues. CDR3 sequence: CASSDNPGGYGYTF. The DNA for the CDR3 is TGTGCCAGCAGTGATAACCCCGGCGGCTATGGCTACACCTTC.